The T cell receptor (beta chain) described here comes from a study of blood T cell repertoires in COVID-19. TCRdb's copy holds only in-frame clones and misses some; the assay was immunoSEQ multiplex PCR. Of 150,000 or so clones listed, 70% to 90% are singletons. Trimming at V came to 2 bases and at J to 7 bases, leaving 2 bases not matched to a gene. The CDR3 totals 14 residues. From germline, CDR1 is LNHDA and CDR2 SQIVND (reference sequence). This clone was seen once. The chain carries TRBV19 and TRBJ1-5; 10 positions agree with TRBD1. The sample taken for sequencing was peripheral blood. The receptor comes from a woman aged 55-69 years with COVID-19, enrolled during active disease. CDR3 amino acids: CASSIRTGGQPQHF. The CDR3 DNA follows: TGTGCCAGTAGTATACGGACAGGGGGACAGCCCCAGCATTTT.